These 9 T cell receptor beta chains came from one sample sequenced in a study of T cells in localized non-small cell lung cancer. Clones were read by immunoSEQ multiplex PCR, and TCRdb kept only the in-frame ones, dropping some. Of roughly 39,000 clones in the sample, roughly 86% were seen once. The sequences come from peripheral blood, collected before any cancer treatment. The origin of the receptors is a man aged 18-49 years with stage I lung adenocarcinoma.

The rearrangement uses TRBV7-9 and TRBJ1-6, with 8 nucleotides matching TRBD1. CDR1 is SEHNR and CDR2 is FQNEAQ in the germline V gene (reference sequence). The CDR3 totals 14 residues. V gave up 6 bases and J gave up 8 bases; unmatched junction bases: 6. CDR3 sequence: CASRRQGLDSPLHF. The CDR3 DNA reads as TGTGCCAGCAGACGACAGGGGTTGGATTCACCCCTCCACTTT. Using reference TRBV7-9 and TRBJ1-6 for the parts outside the CDR3, the full variable domain is DTGVSQNPRHKITKRGQNVTFRCDPISEHNRLYWYRQTLGQGPEFLTYFQNEAQLEKSRLLSDRFSAERPKGSFSTLEIQRTEQGDSAMYLCASRRQGLDSPLHFGNGTRLTVT.

The chain carries TRBV9 and TRBJ1-6, with D uncertain. The CDR3 totals 14 residues. In germline, CDR1 is SGDLS, CDR2 YYNGEE. V shed 4 bases and J shed 8 bases, with 13 bases lying between them. CDR3 protein: CASSSQEQYSPLHF. The CDR3 DNA is TGTGCCAGCAGCTCCCAGGAACAGTATTCACCCCTCCACTTT.

The chain combines TRBV11-2 with TRBJ1-2; 7 positions agree with TRBD1. The CDR3 contains 17 residues. The V gene's germline CDR1 is SGHAT and CDR2 FQNNGV. The ends lost 4 bases at V and 0 bases at J; junction bases unmatched: 11. The CDR3 protein is CASSSLAGTATNYGYTF. CDR3 bases: TGTGCCAGCAGCTCATTAGCCGGGACAGCTACTAACTATGGCTACACCTTC.

In its sample, this clone was seen once. CDR3 protein: CATSRDHRAYGYTF. CDR3 sequence (DNA): TGTGCCACCAGCAGAGATCACAGGGCCTATGGCTACACCTTC. The chain couples TRBV15 to TRBJ1-2; tentatively, D is TRBD1 (6 bases). Germline V CDR1 and CDR2: LNHNV, YYDKDF (reference sequence). V lost 0 bases and J lost 4, with 9 bases in between. The CDR3 length is 14 residues.

The rearrangement joins TRBV5-1 to TRBJ2-2; D tentatively reads TRBD1 or TRBD2 (5 bases each). CDR3 size: 16 residues. V shed 4 bases and J shed 1 base, with 14 bases lying between them. Looked up from germline, CDR1 is SGHRS and CDR2 is YFSETQ. CDR3 nucleotides: TGCGCCAGCAGCACAACCGGGACCCTGAACACCGGGGAGCTGTTTTTT. Translated: CASSTTGTLNTGELFF.

This clone came up once. J is TRBJ2-7 and V is TRBV7-2; D not certain. This CDR3 is built from 14 residues. From germline, CDR1 is SGHTA and CDR2 FQGNSA. The V end was cut by 0 bases, the J end by 4 bases, with 10 bases between. CDR3 loop: CASSLAGYLYEQYF. CDR3 DNA: TGTGCCAGCAGCTTAGCGGGGTATTTGTACGAGCAGTACTTC.

The chain uses TRBV27 and TRBJ1-6; no definite D call. CDR1 and CDR2 from the germline V gene are MNHEY and SMNVEV (reference sequence). Deletions cut 5 bases from V and 6 bases from J, with 17 bases between. This CDR3 contains 16 residues. The CDR3 reads CASSPRTPQVNSPLHF. DNA of the CDR3: TGTGCCAGCAGTCCCCGGACCCCGCAGGTTAATTCACCCCTCCACTTT.

This clone occurred once. The chain joins TRBV5-4 to TRBJ1-1; a weak D match, TRBD1 (5 bases). The CDR3 is 15 residues long. The V and J ends lost 4 bases and 3 bases respectively, with 16 bases between them. CDR1 SGHNT and CDR2 YYREEE come from the germline V gene (reference sequence). The CDR3 protein is CASSPPGARDTEAFF. The CDR3 region has the DNA TGTGCCAGCAGCCCCCCTGGGGCGAGGGACACTGAAGCTTTCTTT. Using reference TRBV5-4 and TRBJ1-1 for the parts outside the CDR3, the full variable domain is ETGVTQSPTHLIKTRGQQVTLRCSSQSGHNTVSWYQQALGQGPQFIFQYYREEENGRGNFPPRFSGLQFPNYSSELNVNALELDDSALYLCASSPPGARDTEAFFGQGTRLTVV.

The chain couples TRBV28 to TRBJ2-1; 11 positions match TRBD1. The CDR3 contains 14 residues. Germline CDR1 MDHEN, CDR2 SYDVKM. The ends lost 6 bases at V and 7 bases at J; junction bases unmatched: 5. CDR3 loop: CASRGTGGENEQFF. The CDR3 DNA reads as TGTGCCAGCAGGGGGACAGGGGGAGAAAATGAGCAGTTCTTC. Full variable domain (outside the CDR3, taken from reference TRBV28 and TRBJ2-1): DVKVTQSSRYLVKRTGEKVFLECVQDMDHENMFWYRQDPGLGLRLIYFSYDVKMKEKGDIPEGYSVSREKKERFSLILESASTNQTSMYLCASRGTGGENEQFFGPGTRLTVL.